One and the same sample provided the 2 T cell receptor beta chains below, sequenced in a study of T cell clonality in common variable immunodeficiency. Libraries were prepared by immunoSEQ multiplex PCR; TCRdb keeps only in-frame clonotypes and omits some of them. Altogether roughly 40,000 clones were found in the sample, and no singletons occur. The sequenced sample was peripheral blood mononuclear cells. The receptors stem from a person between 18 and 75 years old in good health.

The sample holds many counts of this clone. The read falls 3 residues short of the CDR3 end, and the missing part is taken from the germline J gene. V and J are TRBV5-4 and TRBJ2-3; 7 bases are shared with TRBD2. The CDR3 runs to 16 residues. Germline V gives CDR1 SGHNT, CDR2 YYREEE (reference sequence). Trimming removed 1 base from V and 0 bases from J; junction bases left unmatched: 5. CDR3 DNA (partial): TGTGCCAGCAGCTTGCGGGGGGTCCCTAGCACAGATACG. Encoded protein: CASSLRGVPSTDT. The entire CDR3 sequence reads CASSLRGVPSTDTQYF.

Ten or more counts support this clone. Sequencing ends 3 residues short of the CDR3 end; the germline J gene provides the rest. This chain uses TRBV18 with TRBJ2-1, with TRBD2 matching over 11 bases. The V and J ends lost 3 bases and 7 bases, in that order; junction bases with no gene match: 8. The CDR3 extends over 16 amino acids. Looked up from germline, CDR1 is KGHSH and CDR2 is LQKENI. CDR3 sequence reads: CASSPTPGLAVNEQFF. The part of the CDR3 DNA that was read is TGTGCCAGCTCACCGACTCCGGGACTAGCGGTGAATGAG. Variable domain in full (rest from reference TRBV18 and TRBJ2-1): NAGVMQNPRHLVRRRGQEARLRCSPMKGHSHVYWYRQLPEEGLKFMVYLQKENIIDESGMPKERFSAEFPKEGPSILRIQQVVRGDSAAYFCASSPTPGLAVNEQFFGPGTRLTVL.